This TCR beta chain was obtained from a study of T cell clonotyping in hematopoietic cell transplantation. Produced via immunoSEQ multiplex PCR; TCRdb's table is partial and in-frame only. The data show roughly 17,000 clones, 93% seen once. Specified time point: recipient sample about 28 days before transplant, after cytoreduction. Per germline, CDR1 MNHNS and CDR2 SASEGT. Trimming stripped 1 base from V and 2 bases from J, with 10 bases between. The CDR3 totals 15 residues. Sample: peripheral blood mononuclear cells, taken before stem cell transplant. The chain links TRBV6-1 to TRBJ2-3; weak D call: TRBD2 (6 bases). The clonotype originates from a man between 18 and 35 years old with biphenotypic leukemia. Some clones in this sample may be carry-over from other donors' samples. The CDR3 sequence: CASSEGASVTDTQYF. The DNA of the CDR3 is TGTGCCAGCAGTGAAGGGGCTAGCGTCACAGATACGCAGTATTTT.